Listed below are T cell receptor beta chains from one sample, sequenced in a study of cytomegalovirus exposure and HLA in healthy donors. Profiling relied on immunoSEQ multiplex PCR, and the TCRdb table lists in-frame clones only, not all of them. The table has approximately 240,000 clones, about four fifths seen once. Material: PBMCs. The receptors stem from a woman between 35 and 50 years old in good health and CMV-seropositive. Each CDR3 is given with its conserved first and last residue. Fields, in order: D gene, clone size, V gene, J gene, CDR3 protein, CDR3 DNA. The D gene is left open where the match is weak. Clone size, where shown, is once, few, many, or a class for clones that have expanded.

D: TRBD2
size: once
V: TRBV30
J: TRBJ2-2
CDR3: CAWSVRPSGVTGELFF
DNA: TGTGCCTGGAGTGTACGTCCTAGCGGGGTCACCGGGGAGCTGTTTTTT

D: TRBD2
size: .
V: TRBV20-1
J: TRBJ2-3
CDR3: CSANSGGTQYF
DNA: TGCAGTGCTAATTCGGGAGGTACGCAGTATTTT

D: .
size: .
V: TRBV19
J: TRBJ2-1
CDR3: CASSDRPLPSYNEQFF
DNA: TGTGCCAGTAGCGACAGGCCCCTTCCCTCCTACAATGAGCAGTTCTTC

D: .
size: .
V: TRBV6-6
J: TRBJ2-1
CDR3: CAVPSGTLGNEQFF
DNA: TGTGCCGTTCCGTCGGGGACTCTCGGGAATGAGCAGTTCTTC

D: .
size: .
V: TRBV6-6
J: TRBJ1-5
CDR3: CASSYPTGNQPQHF
DNA: TGTGCCAGCAGTTACCCGACAGGAAATCAGCCCCAGCATTTT

D: .
size: .
V: TRBV9
J: TRBJ2-1
CDR3: CASSVAMGDLVNEQFF
DNA: TGTGCCAGCAGCGTAGCGATGGGGGACTTAGTCAATGAGCAGTTCTTC

D: .
size: .
V: TRBV11-2
J: TRBJ1-2
CDR3: CASSLSHSGSAGYTF
DNA: TGTGCCAGCAGCTTAAGTCATTCAGGTTCTGCTGGCTACACCTTC

D: .
size: once
V: TRBV30
J: TRBJ1-2
CDR3: CAWSLVTYGYTF
DNA: TGTGCCTGGAGTTTAGTAACCTATGGCTACACCTTC

D: .
size: few
V: TRBV4-2
J: TRBJ2-5
CDR3: CASSQVTDQETQYF
DNA: TGTGCCAGCAGCCAAGTGACAGATCAAGAGACCCAGTACTTC

D: .
size: once
V: TRBV9
J: TRBJ1-1
CDR3: CASSVVAVNTEAFF
DNA: TGTGCCAGCAGCGTAGTGGCAGTAAACACTGAAGCTTTCTTT

D: .
size: .
V: TRBV19
J: TRBJ2-7
CDR3: CASSSSGGDSYEQYF
DNA: TGTGCCAGTAGTAGCAGCGGCGGGGACTCCTACGAGCAGTACTTC

D: .
size: .
V: TRBV4-2
J: TRBJ2-6
CDR3: CASSQLGGGAGANVLTF
DNA: TGTGCCAGCAGCCAACTCGGCGGCGGTGCTGGGGCCAACGTCCTGACTTTC

D: TRBD1
size: .
V: TRBV6-1
J: TRBJ1-2
CDR3: CASSEAGGRGGYTF
DNA: TGTGCCAGCAGTGAAGCAGGGGGCAGGGGAGGCTACACCTTC

D: TRBD1
size: .
V: TRBV6-5
J: TRBJ1-1
CDR3: CASKKTGGSNTEAFF
DNA: TGTGCCAGCAAAAAAACAGGGGGCTCAAACACTGAAGCTTTCTTT

D: .
size: .
V: TRBV15
J: TRBJ1-3
CDR3: CATKAGNTIYF
DNA: TGTGCCACCAAAGCAGGAAACACCATATATTTT

D: TRBD2
size: .
V: TRBV5-4
J: TRBJ2-7
CDR3: CASSLGLAGAYEQYF
DNA: TGTGCCAGCAGCTTGGGGCTAGCGGGGGCCTACGAGCAGTACTTC

D: TRBD1
size: .
V: TRBV28
J: TRBJ1-4
CDR3: CASSLPTGGREKLFF
DNA: TGTGCCAGCAGTTTACCGACAGGGGGCCGGGAAAAACTGTTTTTT

D: .
size: .
V: TRBV5-6
J: TRBJ1-5
CDR3: CASSFGSLMSNQPQHF
DNA: TGTGCCAGCAGCTTCGGTTCCCTTATGTCCAATCAGCCCCAGCATTTT

D: .
size: .
V: TRBV28
J: TRBJ2-7
CDR3: CASSQGHYEQYF
DNA: TGTGCCAGCAGTCAGGGACACTACGAGCAGTACTTC

D: .
size: few
V: TRBV11-2
J: TRBJ2-7
CDR3: CASSLGTDEQYF
DNA: TGTGCCAGCAGCTTAGGGACAGACGAGCAGTACTTC

D: .
size: .
V: TRBV6-1
J: TRBJ2-7
CDR3: CASSEVRGTYGSPRGYF
DNA: TGTGCCAGCAGTGAAGTTAGGGGGACGTATGGTTCGCCCAGAGGGTACTTC

D: .
size: few
V: TRBV28
J: TRBJ1-2
CDR3: CASRPEGPGGYTF
DNA: TGTGCCAGCAGACCGGAGGGTCCGGGTGGCTACACCTTC

D: .
size: few
V: TRBV6-1
J: TRBJ2-6
CDR3: CASSEPGANVLTF
DNA: TGTGCCAGCAGTGAACCGGGGGCCAACGTCCTGACTTTC

D: .
size: .
V: TRBV5-6
J: TRBJ2-7
CDR3: CASSPRPQRYLGYEQYF
DNA: TGTGCCAGCAGCCCCCGCCCGCAGCGGTACCTGGGCTACGAGCAGTACTTC

D: .
size: .
V: TRBV9
J: TRBJ2-7
CDR3: CASSVVEGAASEQYF
DNA: TGTGCCAGCAGCGTGGTGGAGGGGGCAGCGTCCGAGCAGTACTTC

D: TRBD2
size: .
V: TRBV11-2
J: TRBJ2-7
CDR3: CASSFGLAYEQYF
DNA: TGTGCCAGCAGCTTCGGACTAGCCTACGAGCAGTACTTC

D: TRBD2
size: .
V: TRBV5-1
J: TRBJ2-7
CDR3: CASSRLYLAGGTYEQYF
DNA: TGCGCCAGCAGCCGGCTCTACCTAGCGGGAGGAACCTACGAGCAGTACTTC

D: .
size: .
V: TRBV7-9
J: TRBJ1-5
CDR3: CASSVDRNYGNQPQHF
DNA: TGTGCCAGCAGTGTCGACAGGAACTACGGCAATCAGCCCCAGCATTTT

D: .
size: .
V: TRBV9
J: TRBJ1-4
CDR3: CASSVEEQAATNEKLFF
DNA: TGTGCCAGCAGCGTAGAGGAACAGGCGGCAACTAATGAAAAACTGTTTTTT

D: .
size: few
V: TRBV27
J: TRBJ1-2
CDR3: CASSPTSGAAGYTF
DNA: TGTGCCAGCAGTCCTACATCTGGGGCCGCGGGCTACACCTTC

D: .
size: .
V: TRBV7-8
J: TRBJ1-5
CDR3: CASSLRGGDGNQPQHF
DNA: TGTGCCAGCAGCTTAAGGGGAGGGGACGGCAATCAGCCCCAGCATTTT

D: .
size: .
V: TRBV30
J: TRBJ1-3
CDR3: CAWSAADTIYF
DNA: TGTGCCTGGAGTGCGGCGGACACCATATATTTT

D: TRBD1
size: few
V: TRBV10-3
J: TRBJ1-2
CDR3: CAISEFRTGRDGYTF
DNA: TGTGCCATCAGTGAGTTCCGGACAGGGCGAGATGGCTACACCTTC

D: TRBD2
size: .
V: TRBV30
J: TRBJ2-2
CDR3: CAWGRQMGGGTGELFF
DNA: TGTGCCTGGGGACGACAGATGGGGGGGGGCACCGGGGAGCTGTTTTTT

D: TRBD1
size: .
V: TRBV5-6
J: TRBJ1-2
CDR3: CASSYRQGQFGYTF
DNA: TGTGCCAGCAGTTACCGACAGGGTCAGTTCGGCTACACCTTC

D: TRBD2
size: .
V: TRBV7-9
J: TRBJ2-2
CDR3: CASSISLISGRNTGELFF
DNA: TGTGCCAGCAGCATCTCACTGATTAGCGGGAGGAACACCGGGGAGCTGTTTTTT

D: .
size: .
V: TRBV29-1
J: TRBJ2-5
CDR3: CSVAIRMLQETQYF
DNA: TGCAGCGTTGCCATTCGTATGCTACAAGAGACCCAGTACTTC

D: .
size: few
V: TRBV6-5
J: TRBJ1-1
CDR3: CASSYGRQSEAFF
DNA: TGTGCCAGCAGTTACGGTAGACAGTCTGAAGCTTTCTTT

D: .
size: .
V: TRBV27
J: TRBJ2-5
CDR3: CASSLTQGTSQYF
DNA: TGTGCCAGCAGTTTAACACAGGGTACGTCCCAGTACTTC

D: TRBD1
size: .
V: TRBV6-5
J: TRBJ2-1
CDR3: CASSYSGRGRLNEQFF
DNA: TGTGCCAGCAGTTACTCCGGCAGGGGGCGTCTCAATGAGCAGTTCTTC

D: .
size: .
V: TRBV30
J: TRBJ1-3
CDR3: CAWSEGLSGNTIYF
DNA: TGTGCCTGGAGTGAGGGACTCTCTGGAAACACCATATATTTT

D: TRBD1
size: .
V: TRBV5-1
J: TRBJ1-1
CDR3: CASSLGAGGNTEAFF
DNA: TGCGCCAGCAGCTTGGGTGCAGGGGGGAACACTGAAGCTTTCTTT